This entry lists 27 T cell receptor beta chains sequenced from one sample in a study of cytomegalovirus exposure and HLA in healthy donors. Amplification used 60 Vbeta primers and 13 Jbeta primers. The method was immunoSEQ multiplex PCR; TCRdb's version includes in-frame clones alone and lacks a portion of them. Of under 250,000 clones listed, under 85% are singletons. The sequenced sample consisted of PBMCs. The receptors stem from a woman aged 45-65 years in good health and CMV-seropositive.

This clone came up once. The V gene is TRBV5-8, the J gene TRBJ2-5; 9 bases agree with TRBD2. This CDR3 has 15 amino acids. With V trimmed by 4 bases and J by 4 bases, 8 bases remained unmatched. Germline-derived CDR1 and CDR2 are SGHTS and YDEGEE. The CDR3 protein is CASSRSGLAAETQYF. CDR3 in DNA: TGTGCCAGCAGCCGATCGGGACTAGCTGCAGAGACCCAGTACTTC.

The CDR3 loop is CASSRGLGQPQHF. The CDR3 DNA sequence: TGTGCCAGCAGCAGGGGGCTAGGTCAGCCCCAGCATTTT. The chain employs TRBV7-2 and TRBJ1-5; 7 bases align to TRBD1. Germline CDR1 SGHTA, CDR2 FQGNSA. J lost 6 bases, V lost 5 bases, and 4 bases had no gene match. The CDR3 covers 13 residues. Complete variable domain (other parts from reference TRBV7-2 and TRBJ1-5): GAGVSQSPSNKVTEKGKDVELRCDPISGHTALYWYRQSLGQGLEFLIYFQGNSAPDKSGLPSDRFSAERTGGSVSTLTIQRTQQEDSAVYLCASSRGLGQPQHFGDGTRLSIL.

V gene TRBV4-1 combines with J gene TRBJ2-1; tentative D call: TRBD1 (6 bases). Per germline, CDR1 MGHRA and CDR2 YSYEKL. CDR3 length: 17 residues. V lost 4 bases, J lost 0 bases, and 16 bases lay in between. The DNA for the CDR3 is TGCGCCAGCAGCCCCCGGACAGAAGGATTCTCCTACAATGAGCAGTTCTTC. Protein sequence: CASSPRTEGFSYNEQFF.

The chain joins TRBV7-8 to TRBJ2-2; no firm D call. Germline CDR1 is SGHVS and CDR2 is FQNEAQ. Between the trimmed V and J ends, which lost 5 bases and 0 bases, there was a span of 7 bases. The CDR3 sequence is 14 residues long. CDR3 sequence reads: CASSLRTNTGELFF. The CDR3 region has the DNA TGTGCCAGCAGCCTCCGTACGAACACCGGGGAGCTGTTTTTT.

This sequence joins TRBV30 and TRBJ1-5, with 7 bases fitting TRBD1. Germline CDR1 reads GTSNPN; CDR2 reads SVGIG (reference sequence). This CDR3 has 13 amino acids. V lost 2 bases and J lost 7; bases outside the gene matches: 5. In nucleotides, the CDR3 is TGTGCCTGGAGTCTGGCAGGGGGACAGCCCCAGCATTTT. Translation gives CAWSLAGGQPQHF.

The rearrangement joins TRBV5-1 to TRBJ2-2, with a possible D match to TRBD1 (6 bases). This CDR3 region has 14 residues. Trimming removed 4 bases at V and 1 base at J, with 8 bases between. Germline lookup yields CDR1 SGHRS and CDR2 YFSETQ. The CDR3 is CASSQTGNTGELFF. CDR3 in DNA: TGCGCCAGCAGCCAGACAGGGAACACCGGGGAGCTGTTTTTT.

The rearrangement joins TRBV12-5 to TRBJ2-7, with TRBD2 matching over 7 bases. The CDR3 has 13 residues. From germline, CDR1 is LGHNT and CDR2 FRNRAP. V shed 2 bases, J shed 7 bases, and the junction held 5 bases outside the gene matches. In DNA form, the CDR3 reads TGTGCTAGTGGTTTGAGCGGGGAGTTTGAGCAGTACTTC. It encodes CASGLSGEFEQYF.

V gene TRBV5-6 combines with J gene TRBJ2-3, with TRBD2 matching 7 bases. The CDR3 sequence is 17 residues long. Per germline, CDR1 SGHDT and CDR2 YYEEEE. With V trimmed by 0 bases and J by 5 bases, 12 bases remained unmatched. CDR3 amino acids: CASSLADWRGMEDTQYF. The CDR3 nucleotides are TGTGCCAGCAGCTTGGCCGATTGGCGGGGGATGGAAGATACGCAGTATTTT.

This clone has at least ten counts. V and J are TRBV11-3 and TRBJ1-4, with unresolved D. The germline V gene has CDR1 SGHNT and CDR2 YENEEA. The CDR3 covers 18 residues. Trimming shortened V by 5 bases and J by 1 base, and 20 bases separated the two germline ends. DNA for the CDR3: TGTGCCAGCAGCAACAAACCGGGATGGGTAGGAACTAATGAAAAACTGTTTTTT. Translation: CASSNKPGWVGTNEKLFF. Together with reference TRBV11-3 and TRBJ1-4, the CDR3 gives the full variable domain: EAGVVQSPRYKIIEKKQPVAFWCNPISGHNTLYWYLQNLGQGPELLIRYENEEAVDDSQLPKDRFSAERLKGVDSTLKIQPAELGDSAVYLCASSNKPGWVGTNEKLFFGSGTQLSVL.

V gene TRBV5-6 combines with J gene TRBJ2-4, with 8 bases lining up with TRBD2. The CDR3 spans 16 residues. Germline values: CDR1 SGHDT, CDR2 YYEEEE. V lost 3 bases to trimming and J lost 0 bases; unmatched junction nucleotides: 5. The CDR3 spells CASSSRSGGAKNIQYF. The CDR3 DNA reads TGTGCCAGCAGCTCCAGAAGCGGGGGAGCCAAAAACATTCAGTACTTC.

The rearrangement links TRBV28 to TRBJ1-6, with TRBD1 matching over 11 bases. Germline loops: CDR1 MDHEN, CDR2 SYDVKM. CDR3 size: 16 residues. V was pared by 1 base and J by 11 bases, with 7 bases of the junction left unmatched. The CDR3 DNA is TGTGCCAGCAGTTTATATGGACAGGGGGCTTTAACACCCCTCCACTTT. Residues: CASSLYGQGALTPLHF. Together with reference TRBV28 and TRBJ1-6, the CDR3 gives the full variable domain: DVKVTQSSRYLVKRTGEKVFLECVQDMDHENMFWYRQDPGLGLRLIYFSYDVKMKEKGDIPEGYSVSREKKERFSLILESASTNQTSMYLCASSLYGQGALTPLHFGNGTRLTVT.

This clone occurred once. V and J are TRBV29-1 and TRBJ1-2; maybe TRBD1 (6 bases). CDR1 and CDR2 from the germline V gene are SQVTM and ANQGSEA. The CDR3 spans 15 residues. V lost 6 bases, J lost 0 bases, and 17 bases lay in between. The CDR3 reads CSVSRTASSNYGYTF. The CDR3 nucleotides are TGCAGCGTCTCTAGGACAGCCTCTTCTAACTATGGCTACACCTTC.

For this clone: The sample has other DNA sequences that encode this CDR3 too. The chain combines TRBV18 with TRBJ1-2; a weak D match, TRBD1 (5 bases). V dropped 2 bases and J dropped 1 base, with 5 bases sitting between them. Germline CDR1 KGHSH, CDR2 LQKENI. CDR3 length equals 13 residues. The CDR3 is CASSPDSNYGYTF. DNA for the CDR3: TGTGCCAGCTCACCAGACAGTAACTATGGCTACACCTTC.

The genes are TRBV6-6 and TRBJ2-7; D gene unclear. The V gene lost 8 bases and the J gene lost 5 bases, with 16 bases spanning the gap. Germline V lookup: CDR1 MNHNY, CDR2 SVGAGI (reference sequence). The CDR3 totals 13 residues. Here the CDR3 reads CASDRSSRNEQYF. The CDR3, as DNA: TGTGCCAGCGACCGTAGCTCTAGAAACGAGCAGTACTTC.

The rearrangement links TRBV7-8 to TRBJ2-3, with a tentative D call TRBD2 (7 bases). The germline CDR1 and CDR2 sequences are SGHVS and FQNEAQ. V lost 1 base and J lost 6, with 20 bases in between. The length of the CDR3 is 17 residues. CDR3 nucleotides: TGTGCCAGCAGCTTAGGCCCCGCAAGGGGGGGGCTTGATACGCAGTATTTT. This codes for CASSLGPARGGLDTQYF.

The sample holds one count of this clone. The chain is built from TRBV5-1 and TRBJ2-1; 9 bases agree with TRBD2. Germline loops: CDR1 SGHRS, CDR2 YFSETQ. There are 12 residues in the CDR3. After removal of 5 bases from V and 6 bases from J, the junction contained 0 bases not matched to a gene. CDR3 in amino acids: CASSSGGNEQFF. The CDR3 coding sequence is TGCGCCAGCAGTAGCGGGGGCAATGAGCAGTTCTTC.

This rearrangement joins TRBV7-2 to TRBJ1-6, with D unresolved. This CDR3 is built from 14 residues. The germline V and J ends were trimmed by 6 bases and 5 bases, with 11 bases remaining between them. The germline V gene encodes CDR1 SGHTA and CDR2 FQGNSA. CDR3 in amino acids: CASRPVADNSPLHF. CDR3 nucleotide sequence: TGTGCCAGCAGACCAGTCGCGGATAATTCACCCCTCCACTTT.

V usage is TRBV27 and J usage is TRBJ2-7, with D unclear. Germline-derived CDR1 and CDR2 are MNHEY and SMNVEV (reference sequence). V was pared by 5 bases and J by 7 bases, with 15 bases between. This CDR3 has 13 residues. In nucleotides, the CDR3 is TGTGCCAGCAGTCCCCGCATGAACCGGGAGCAGTACTTC. The encoded protein is CASSPRMNREQYF.

This chain uses TRBV4-2 with TRBJ2-3; 9 bases map to TRBD2. The CDR3 is 15 residues long. Germline V lookup: CDR1 LGHNA, CDR2 YNFKEQ. V lost 0 bases to trimming and J lost 5 bases; unmatched junction nucleotides: 3. DNA for the CDR3: TGTGCCAGCAGCCAAGACCTAGCGGGGTTAGATACGCAGTATTTT. Translated: CASSQDLAGLDTQYF.

The CDR3: CAIRSGLTPSTDTQYF. CDR3 coding DNA: TGTGCCATCAGGTCAGGCCTCACCCCTAGCACAGATACGCAGTATTTT. The chain couples TRBV10-3 to TRBJ2-3, with D unclear. This CDR3 comprises 16 residues. The V end lost 6 bases, the J end lost 0 bases, and 16 bases lay between the germline ends. CDR1 is ENHRY and CDR2 is SYGVKD in the germline V gene.

The chain uses TRBV27 and TRBJ2-7; 7 bases match TRBD1. CDR1 is MNHEY and CDR2 is SMNVEV in the germline V gene (reference sequence). The CDR3 has 12 residues. After removal of 3 bases from V and 10 bases from J, the junction contained 6 bases not matched to a gene. This CDR3 is CASSFGQGVQYF. DNA of the CDR3: TGTGCCAGCAGTTTTGGCCAGGGGGTCCAGTACTTC.

The V gene is TRBV29-1, the J gene TRBJ1-2, with D tentatively TRBD1 (5 bases). This CDR3 is built from 13 residues. V lost 4 bases and J 4 bases, leaving 13 bases between the germline ends. CDR1 SQVTM and CDR2 ANQGSEA come from the germline V gene. The CDR3: CSVVSGSSYGYTF. The CDR3 DNA reads TGCAGCGTTGTATCAGGGTCGAGCTATGGCTACACCTTC. Together with reference TRBV29-1 and TRBJ1-2, the CDR3 gives the full variable domain: SAVISQKPSRDICQRGTSLTIQCQVDSQVTMMFWYRQQPGQSLTLIATANQGSEATYESGFVIDKFPISRPNLTFSTLTVSNMSPEDSSIYLCSVVSGSSYGYTFGSGTRLTVV.

The rearrangement joins TRBV7-2 to TRBJ1-2; 9 bases line up with TRBD1. This CDR3 comprises 14 residues. Germline V CDR1 and CDR2: SGHTA, FQGNSA. With 2 bases clipped from V and 6 bases from J, the junction kept 4 bases outside the gene matches. The CDR3 is CASSLFRDRDGYTF. The DNA for the CDR3 is TGTGCCAGCAGCTTATTCAGGGACAGGGATGGCTACACCTTC.

The chain uses TRBV19 and TRBJ1-6; no clear D. Germline V gene lookup returns CDR1 LNHDA and CDR2 SQIVND (reference sequence). This CDR3 has 13 amino acids. The V end was cut by 1 base, the J end by 9 bases, with 7 bases between. CDR3 residues: CASSIGGASPLHF. The CDR3 bases are TGTGCCAGTAGTATAGGAGGAGCTTCACCCCTCCACTTT.

The chain has TRBV11-3 and TRBJ2-3; D may be TRBD2 (5 bases). CDR3 size: 13 residues. Trimming stripped 1 base from V and 6 bases from J, with 8 bases between. Germline V gene data show CDR1 as SGHNT and CDR2 as YENEEA. CDR3 nucleotide sequence: TGTGCCAGCAGCTTAGCAAGAGGGGATACGCAGTATTTT. It yields the protein CASSLARGDTQYF.

V and J are TRBV25-1 and TRBJ1-1; perhaps TRBD1 as D (5 bases). Looked up from germline, CDR1 is MGHDK and CDR2 is SYGVNS. The CDR3 loop spans 14 amino acids. V was trimmed by 0 bases and J by 3 bases, leaving 8 bases between them. CDR3 in DNA: TGTGCCAGCAGTGAATACGCGGGGGACACTGAAGCTTTCTTT. This translates into CASSEYAGDTEAFF. Looking up the rest from reference TRBV25-1 and TRBJ1-1 gives the full variable domain: EADIYQTPRYLVIGTGKKITLECSQTMGHDKMYWYQQDPGMELHLIHYSYGVNSTEKGDLSSESTVSRIRTEHFPLTLESARPSHTSQYLCASSEYAGDTEAFFGQGTRLTVV.

The gene calls are TRBV11-2 and TRBJ2-1, with TRBD1 matching over 10 bases. Germline V gene lookup returns CDR1 SGHAT and CDR2 FQNNGV. V shed 5 bases and J 4 bases; nucleotides not matched to a gene: 14. This CDR3 comprises 18 residues. CDR3 in DNA: TGTGCCAGCAGCCAAAATTGGGGCGGGACAGGGGCATACAATGAGCAGTTCTTC. It is translated as CASSQNWGGTGAYNEQFF.